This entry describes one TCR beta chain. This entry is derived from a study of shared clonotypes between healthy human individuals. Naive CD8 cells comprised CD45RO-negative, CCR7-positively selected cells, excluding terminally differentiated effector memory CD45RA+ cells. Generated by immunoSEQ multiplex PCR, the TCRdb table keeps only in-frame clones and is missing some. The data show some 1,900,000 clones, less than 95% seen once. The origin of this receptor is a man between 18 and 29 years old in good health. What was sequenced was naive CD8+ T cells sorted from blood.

CDR3 residues: CASSGWTGGGELFF. The CDR3, as DNA: TGTGCCAGCAGTGGATGGACAGGGGGCGGGGAGCTGTTTTTT. The chain is built from TRBV6-1 and TRBJ2-2; 10 nucleotides align to TRBD1. The CDR3 runs 14 residues. From germline, CDR1 is MNHNS and CDR2 SASEGT. J lost 7 bases, V lost 4 bases, and 3 bases had no gene match.